The sequence of this T cell receptor (beta chain) was determined in a study of identical twins. As concerns this clonotype: As yet, its antigen is unknown.

TCRdb used MiXCR to reprocess the 5' RACE reads, holding one entry per CDR3 protein. The sample contains fewer than 650,000 distinct CDR3 sequences, over 8.5% of which appear only once. The CDR3 runs 14 residues. Germline V CDR1 and CDR2: SGHDT, YYEEEE. Between the trimmed V and J ends, which lost 3 bases and 5 bases, there was a span of 11 bases. Regarding the study as a whole: The authors drew conclusions from cross-sectional statistical analysis rather than following the same donors. The study found weaker excess twin sharing in beta out-of-frame sequences.

These same records also appear under a second study, on yellow fever vaccine responses in identical twins. That work adds: Vaccine-induced T cell responses in twins were reportedly observed to appear partly convergent, partly personalized.

The chain employs TRBV5-6 and TRBJ2-2, with D perhaps being TRBD1 or TRBD2 (5 bases each). This sequence was found in a woman under 30 in good health. Sequencing was done on a sample of PBMCs. CDR3 amino acids: CASSYTGRTGELFF. The CDR3 DNA is TGTGCCAGCAGCTATACGGGACGGACCGGGGAGCTGTTTTTT.